One and the same sample provided the 13 T cell receptor beta chains below, sequenced in a study of shared clonotypes between healthy human individuals. Naive CD8 isolation took CD45RO-negative cells positively selected for CCR7 and excluded terminally differentiated effector memory CD45RA+ cells. Generated by immunoSEQ multiplex PCR, the TCRdb table keeps only in-frame clones and is missing some. The profile covers about 680,000 clones, with about 90% appearing a single time and 24% taken by the ten largest. The sequenced sample was naive CD8+ T cells sorted from blood. These receptors came from a man in his thirties or forties in good health.

The V call is TRBV19, the J call TRBJ2-7; possible D gene TRBD1, 5 bases. V gave up 8 bases and J gave up 5 bases, with 10 bases separating them. Germline CDR1 LNHDA, CDR2 SQIVND (reference sequence). This CDR3 region has 11 residues. CDR3 protein: CASGDSHEQYF. In nucleotides, the CDR3 is TGTGCCAGTGGCGACAGTCACGAGCAGTACTTC.

The chain employs TRBV6-5 and TRBJ2-2; 9 bases are shared with TRBD2. Losses at the gene ends were 6 bases for V and 5 bases for J; bases not matched to a gene: 4. Germline V gene data show CDR1 as MNHEY and CDR2 as SVGAGI. The CDR3 consists of 14 residues. The CDR3 sequence is CASSPAGGTGELFF. CDR3 nucleotide sequence: TGTGCCAGCAGCCCAGCGGGAGGAACCGGGGAGCTGTTTTTT.

The rearrangement joins TRBV30 to TRBJ2-7; 12 nucleotides match TRBD2. Germline V gene lookup returns CDR1 GTSNPN and CDR2 SVGIG (reference sequence). CDR3 size: 14 residues. The V and J ends lost 3 bases and 5 bases, in that order; junction bases with no gene match: 5. The CDR3 reads CAWSVGLAGNEQYF. In DNA, the CDR3 is TGTGCCTGGAGCGTCGGACTAGCGGGGAACGAGCAGTACTTC. Looking up the rest from reference TRBV30 and TRBJ2-7 gives the full variable domain: SQTIHQWPATLVQPVGSPLSLECTVEGTSNPNLYWYRQAAGRGLQLLFYSVGIGQISSEVPQNLSASRPQDRQFILSSKKLLLSDSGFYLCAWSVGLAGNEQYFGPGTRLTVT.

The rearrangement uses TRBV2 and TRBJ2-4, with D tentatively TRBD1 (6 bases). The V gene's germline CDR1 is SNHLY and CDR2 FYNNEI. The CDR3 covers 16 residues. V lost 4 bases, J lost 5 bases, and 18 bases lay in between. The DNA of the CDR3 is TGTGCCAGCAGTGGCCGGGACAATCCATCCCAAAACATTCAGTACTTC. Its translation: CASSGRDNPSQNIQYF.

The chain has TRBV5-1 and TRBJ2-5; possibly TRBD2 for D (6 bases). This CDR3 region has 15 residues. Trimming removed 6 bases from V and 2 bases from J, with 17 bases in between. The germline gives CDR1 SGHRS, CDR2 YFSETQ. CDR3 residues: CASKSRGIAQETQYF. Here the CDR3 DNA reads TGCGCCAGCAAAAGTCGCGGGATAGCACAAGAGACCCAGTACTTC.

V is TRBV5-5 and J is TRBJ2-7, with D possibly matching TRBD2 (5 bases). V dropped 0 bases and J dropped 3 bases, with 13 bases sitting between them. This CDR3 contains 15 residues. Germline CDR1 SGHKS, CDR2 YYEKEE (reference sequence). CDR3: CASSLVASSLYEQYF. CDR3 DNA: TGTGCCAGCAGCTTGGTTGCTAGCTCCCTCTACGAGCAGTACTTC.

This clone has a single count. The chain is built from TRBV28 and TRBJ2-1; TRBD2 aligns across 13 bases. The CDR3 has 21 amino acids. Germline loops: CDR1 MDHEN, CDR2 SYDVKM. J lost 0 bases, V lost 3 bases, and 14 bases had no gene match. CDR3 in amino acids: CASSFLVTSGREPSSYNEQFF. The CDR3 region has the DNA TGTGCCAGCAGTTTTCTAGTAACTAGCGGGAGGGAGCCCAGCTCCTACAATGAGCAGTTCTTC.

The V call is TRBV20-1, the J call TRBJ1-1, with a tentative D call TRBD1 (5 bases). CDR1 DFQATT and CDR2 SNEGSKA come from the germline V gene (reference sequence). This CDR3 comprises 11 residues. The CDR3 sequence: CSWDGGAEAFF. DNA of the CDR3: TGCAGCTGGGACGGAGGGGCTGAAGCTTTCTTT.

The chain joins TRBV4-1 to TRBJ2-1, with D perhaps being TRBD1 or TRBD2 (6 bases each). The CDR3 runs to 16 residues. Germline lookup yields CDR1 MGHRA and CDR2 YSYEKL. Deletions cut 6 bases from V and 6 bases from J, with 21 bases between. DNA of the CDR3: TGCGCCAGCAGGGAACGTACGAACGGAGGGGGCAATGAGCAGTTCTTC. It translates to CASRERTNGGGNEQFF.

The genes are TRBV5-1 and TRBJ2-1; D unresolved. The CDR3 covers 14 residues. Trimming stripped 4 bases from V and 0 bases from J, with 8 bases between. Germline CDR1 SGHRS, CDR2 YFSETQ. The DNA for the CDR3 is TGCGCCAGCAGCCCTTTTGTCTCCTACAATGAGCAGTTCTTC. It specifies CASSPFVSYNEQFF.

This sequence joins TRBV28 and TRBJ2-7; 10 bases map to TRBD2. The CDR3 has 15 amino acids. V gave up 2 bases and J gave up 4 bases; unmatched junction bases: 5. Germline lookup yields CDR1 MDHEN and CDR2 SYDVKM. CDR3 bases: TGTGCCAGCAGTTTAGAGCGGGAGGGCCTATACGAGCAGTACTTC. It specifies CASSLEREGLYEQYF.

The chain couples TRBV4-1 to TRBJ2-1; D is perhaps TRBD2 (6 bases). The V gene lost 2 bases and the J gene lost 5 bases, with 13 bases spanning the gap. Germline CDR1 and CDR2: MGHRA and YSYEKL. CDR3 length equals 15 residues. This CDR3 reads CASSQLGLANNEQFF. In nucleotides, the CDR3 is TGCGCCAGCAGCCAACTGGGACTGGCGAACAATGAGCAGTTCTTC.

CDR3 bases: TGTGCCAGCAGCCCCCAAAGGGCCGGGGAGCTGTTTTTT. Its protein product is CASSPQRAGELFF. The genes are TRBV9 and TRBJ2-2; D gene unclear. This CDR3 region has 13 residues. V dropped 4 bases and J dropped 6 bases, with 10 bases sitting between them. Germline loops: CDR1 SGDLS, CDR2 YYNGEE.